One and the same sample provided the 21 T cell receptor beta chains below, sequenced in a study of shared clonotypes between healthy human individuals. Here immunoSEQ multiplex PCR was the method, and the copy in TCRdb shows in-frame clones only, minus some. The sample carries just over 2,000,000 clones, roughly 96% recorded once. The sequenced sample consisted of naive CD4+ T cells sorted from blood. Subset reported: CD45RA+ positively selected. Source of these receptors: a man younger than 35 in good health.

The CDR3 sequence is CASSQQGAGNTIYF. DNA of the CDR3: TGTGCCAGCAGTCAACAGGGAGCTGGAAACACCATATATTTT. V usage is TRBV2 and J usage is TRBJ1-3; tentative D call: TRBD1 (6 bases). CDR3 length: 14 amino acids. Germline loops: CDR1 SNHLY, CDR2 FYNNEI. V was cut by 5 bases and J by 2 bases, with 10 bases left in between.

The gene calls are TRBV11-1 and TRBJ2-5; D ambiguous. Trimming took off 5 bases at V and 2 bases at J, with 9 bases between the two ends. The germline CDR1 and CDR2 sequences are SGHAT and FQDESV (reference sequence). The CDR3 is made up of 13 amino acids. Here the CDR3 reads CASSARFQETQYF. The CDR3 DNA sequence: TGTGCCAGCAGCGCCCGGTTTCAAGAGACCCAGTACTTC.

The chain links TRBV9 to TRBJ2-2; TRBD2 matches at 7 bases. J was trimmed by 1 base and V by 5 bases; bases with no gene match: 5. Per the germline V gene, CDR1 is SGDLS and CDR2 is YYNGEE. This CDR3 spans 15 amino acids. CDR3 protein: CASSTTSVNTGELFF. The CDR3 nucleotides read TGTGCCAGCAGTACAACTAGCGTGAACACCGGGGAGCTGTTTTTT.

The rearrangement uses TRBV11-2 and TRBJ2-7; TRBD2 might be the D (6 bases). V lost 5 bases, J lost 3 bases, and 8 bases lay in between. Germline CDR1 is SGHAT and CDR2 is FQNNGV. This CDR3 spans 12 amino acids. The chain's CDR3 is CASSAGLYEQYF. In DNA form, the CDR3 reads TGTGCCAGCAGCGCGGGACTCTACGAGCAGTACTTC.

The chain employs TRBV5-1 and TRBJ2-5; D may match TRBD1 or TRBD2 (5 bases each). Trimming shortened V by 5 bases and J by 2 bases, and 16 bases separated the two germline ends. The CDR3 covers 15 residues. The germline V gene encodes CDR1 SGHRS and CDR2 YFSETQ. The CDR3 loop reads CASRRDEGLQETQYF. The CDR3 DNA sequence: TGCGCCAGCAGGAGGGACGAGGGCCTTCAAGAGACCCAGTACTTC. Using reference TRBV5-1 and TRBJ2-5 for the parts outside the CDR3, the full variable domain is KAGVTQTPRYLIKTRGQQVTLSCSPISGHRSVSWYQQTPGQGLQFLFEYFSETQRNKGNFPGRFSGRQFSNSRSEMNVSTLELGDSALYLCASRRDEGLQETQYFGPGTRLLVL.

With regard to this clone: The identical CDR3 is also encoded by other nucleotide sequences in the sample. The chain's CDR3 is CASSYGQGANTGELFF. The CDR3 region has the DNA TGTGCCAGCAGTTACGGACAGGGGGCGAACACCGGGGAGCTGTTTTTT. This chain uses TRBV6-5 with TRBJ2-2, with 10 bases aligning to TRBD1. After removal of 2 bases from V and 0 bases from J, the junction contained 0 bases not matched to a gene. From germline, CDR1 is MNHEY and CDR2 SVGAGI. The length of the CDR3 is 16 residues.

The V and J genes are TRBV5-1 and TRBJ2-2; 11 bases match TRBD2. The CDR3 is 19 residues long. From germline, CDR1 is SGHRS and CDR2 YFSETQ. V was clipped by 0 bases and J by 7 bases; unmatched bases: 14. In DNA, the CDR3 is TGCGCCAGCAGCTTGGGACTAGCGGGGATAGGCCCCGTAGTCGGGGAGCTGTTTTTT. This codes for CASSLGLAGIGPVVGELFF.

V and J are TRBV11-2 and TRBJ2-1, with 11 bases that match TRBD2. Germline V lookup: CDR1 SGHAT, CDR2 FQNNGV. The CDR3 has 17 residues. V shed 2 bases and J 5 bases; nucleotides not matched to a gene: 8. The CDR3 bases are TGTGCCAGCAGCTTACCCCAAACTAGCGGGAGTGACAATGAGCAGTTCTTC. It encodes CASSLPQTSGSDNEQFF.

The chain links TRBV28 to TRBJ1-6; the match to TRBD1 covers 7 bases. Germline V gene sequence: CDR1 MDHEN, CDR2 SYDVKM. With 5 bases clipped from V and 10 bases from J, the junction kept 11 bases outside the gene matches. This CDR3 comprises 15 residues. DNA for the CDR3: TGTGCCAGCAGTCTCCTCGACAGGGCGGTATCACCCCTCCACTTT. Translated: CASSLLDRAVSPLHF.

V and J are TRBV7-2 and TRBJ1-3; unclear D gene. The CDR3 spans 15 residues. Germline values: CDR1 SGHTA, CDR2 FQGNSA. V gave up 4 bases and J gave up 6 bases, with 16 bases separating them. In nucleotides, the CDR3 is TGTGCCAGCAGCTCCTTGGCCATGCGGGAAAACACCATATATTTT. Its protein product is CASSSLAMRENTIYF.

This chain uses TRBV6-5 with TRBJ2-2; D is undetermined. The V end was cut by 2 bases, the J end by 1 base, with 8 bases between. Germline V lookup: CDR1 MNHEY, CDR2 SVGAGI. The CDR3 contains 15 residues. CDR3 DNA sequence: TGTGCCAGCAGTTACCGCCCGGGGAACACCGGGGAGCTGTTTTTT. Its protein is CASSYRPGNTGELFF.

A note on this clone: At the DNA level, this CDR3 is encoded by other sequences in the same sample as well. The rearrangement uses TRBV28 and TRBJ2-3; D call uncertain. V lost 4 bases and J lost 4, with 6 bases in between. The germline gives CDR1 MDHEN, CDR2 SYDVKM. There are 12 residues in the CDR3. CDR3 in amino acids: CASSSLPDTQYF. The DNA for the CDR3 is TGTGCCAGCAGTTCGCTGCCAGATACGCAGTATTTT.

CDR3 in amino acids: CASSLAPRVVHEQYF. The CDR3 DNA sequence: TGTGCCAGCAGCTTAGCGCCCAGGGTAGTCCACGAGCAGTACTTC. V is TRBV7-2 and J is TRBJ2-7; possible D gene TRBD1, 5 bases. CDR1 and CDR2 (germline): SGHTA, FQGNSA. The CDR3 is made up of 15 amino acids. V lost 0 bases, J lost 5 bases, and 14 bases lay in between. Full variable domain (missing parts from reference TRBV7-2 and TRBJ2-7): GAGVSQSPSNKVTEKGKDVELRCDPISGHTALYWYRQSLGQGLEFLIYFQGNSAPDKSGLPSDRFSAERTGGSVSTLTIQRTQQEDSAVYLCASSLAPRVVHEQYFGPGTRLTVT.

Concerning this clone itself: The identical CDR3 is also encoded by other nucleotide sequences in the sample. The chain combines TRBV5-1 with TRBJ1-1; tentative D call: TRBD1 (5 bases). Germline assignment: CDR1 SGHRS and CDR2 YFSETQ. Trimming stripped 0 bases from V and 6 bases from J, with 9 bases between. The CDR3 contains 13 residues. CDR3 region: CASSLVGVPEAFF. The CDR3 coding sequence is TGCGCCAGCAGCTTGGTGGGGGTTCCTGAAGCTTTCTTT.

The V gene is TRBV7-9, the J gene TRBJ2-5, with TRBD2 matching over 13 bases. CDR3 length equals 16 residues. V dropped 5 bases and J dropped 1; count of bases not matched to a gene: 4. Per the germline V gene, CDR1 is SEHNR and CDR2 is FQNEAQ (reference sequence). CDR3 sequence: CASSVRLAGGQETQYF. The CDR3 coding sequence is TGTGCCAGCAGCGTAAGACTAGCGGGGGGCCAAGAGACCCAGTACTTC. Looking up the rest from reference TRBV7-9 and TRBJ2-5 gives the full variable domain: DTGVSQNPRHKITKRGQNVTFRCDPISEHNRLYWYRQTLGQGPEFLTYFQNEAQLEKSRLLSDRFSAERPKGSFSTLEIQRTEQGDSAMYLCASSVRLAGGQETQYFGPGTRLLVL.

The chain has TRBV7-9 and TRBJ1-1, with TRBD1 matching over 7 bases. The CDR3 is 16 amino acids. Germline lookup yields CDR1 SEHNR and CDR2 FQNEAQ (reference sequence). V gave up 6 bases and J gave up 4 bases; unmatched junction bases: 14. The CDR3 protein is CASRTSNRGIGTEAFF. The CDR3 region has the DNA TGTGCCAGCAGAACATCGAACAGGGGAATCGGCACTGAAGCTTTCTTT.

The CDR3 nucleotides read TGCGCCAGCAGCCAAGGTTCTAGCGGAAAAGAGACCCAGTACTTC. Translation gives CASSQGSSGKETQYF. The genes are TRBV4-1 and TRBJ2-5; 7 bases are a match to TRBD2. CDR1 is MGHRA and CDR2 is YSYEKL in the germline V gene. J lost 3 bases, V lost 1 base, and 5 bases had no gene match. The CDR3 consists of 15 residues.

CDR3: CASSSLGTSSSYEQYF. The CDR3 DNA follows: TGTGCCAGCAGTTCTCTGGGGACATCGAGCTCCTACGAGCAGTACTTC. The gene calls are TRBV28 and TRBJ2-7; tentatively, D is TRBD1 (6 bases). V gave up 4 bases and J gave up 0 bases, with 16 bases separating them. The germline gives CDR1 MDHEN, CDR2 SYDVKM. The CDR3 has 16 residues.

V gene TRBV21-1 combines with J gene TRBJ2-1; TRBD2 is the table's D call and was not checked against the DNA. TRBV21-1 is marked as a pseudogene. The CDR3 covers 16 residues. The chain's CDR3 is CASSQTGRPRNNEQFF. CDR3 DNA sequence: TGTGCCAGCAGCCAAACGGGTCGCCCTAGAAACAATGAGCAGTTCTTC.

This chain uses TRBV7-9 with TRBJ2-7; D perhaps matches TRBD1 (6 bases). Per germline, CDR1 SEHNR and CDR2 FQNEAQ (reference sequence). The CDR3 sequence is 14 residues long. Trimming removed 3 bases at V and 5 bases at J, with 14 bases between. Here the CDR3 DNA reads TGTGCCAGCAGCTTCCTAGGGGGAAGGAACGAGCAGTACTTC. Its protein product is CASSFLGGRNEQYF.

This clone occurred once. The gene calls are TRBV7-2 and TRBJ2-4; D gene uncertain. The CDR3 totals 15 residues. With 3 bases removed from V and 0 bases from J, the gap between germline ends came to 9 bases. The germline V gene encodes CDR1 SGHTA and CDR2 FQGNSA. The CDR3 nucleotides are TGTGCCAGCAGCTTCGCGCAAATAGCCAAAAACATTCAGTACTTC. It codes for CASSFAQIAKNIQYF. The variable domain in full, with the rest retrieved from reference TRBV7-2 and TRBJ2-4, is GAGVSQSPSNKVTEKGKDVELRCDPISGHTALYWYRQSLGQGLEFLIYFQGNSAPDKSGLPSDRFSAERTGGSVSTLTIQRTQQEDSAVYLCASSFAQIAKNIQYFGAGTRLSVL.